The rows below give T cell receptor beta chains drawn from one sample of a study of OX40 agonist ivuxolimab in advanced cancers. The method was immunoSEQ multiplex PCR; TCRdb's version includes in-frame clones alone and lacks a portion of them. This sample has tens of thousands of clones, with 65% to 90% found just once. The source material was CD4+ or CD8+ T cells sorted from blood, sampled in a trial of the OX40 agonist ivuxolimab. These receptor sequences come from an adult with an advanced solid tumor such as melanoma, head and neck, liver or kidney cancer. Both conserved end residues are part of each CDR3. The D gene is left open where the match is weak. The size of a clone is reported for some rows only, either as once, few or many, or as a class for expanded clones.

.,TRBV2,TRBD1,TRBJ1-4,TGTGCCAGCACCGACAGGGCTCGGGAAAAACTGTTTTTT,CASTDRAREKLFF
.,TRBV9,.,TRBJ2-5,TGTGCCAGCAGCGTAAAGATACACCCCGAAGAGACCCAGTACTTC,CASSVKIHPEETQYF
.,TRBV7-6,.,TRBJ2-1,TGTGCCAGCAGCTCAGGCGGGCCTTACAATGAGCAGTTCTTC,CASSSGGPYNEQFF
.,TRBV5-4,TRBD2,TRBJ2-1,TGTGCCGGCAGGGTTGTTAGCGGGAGAGAGAATGAGCAGTTCTTC,CAGRVVSGRENEQFF
.,TRBV29-1,TRBD2,TRBJ2-3,TGCAGCGGTCTAGCGGGTACGCAGTATTTT,CSGLAGTQYF
.,TRBV10-3,TRBD2,TRBJ2-5,TGTGCCATCAGTGAGCACGGGGGGGAGACCCAGTACTTC,CAISEHGGETQYF
once,TRBV10-3,TRBD1,TRBJ1-3,TGTGCCATCAGTGGGACCGGGACAGGGGGAAACACCATATATTTT,CAISGTGTGGNTIYF
.,TRBV12-5,.,TRBJ1-3,TGTGCTAGTGGTTTCGGCTCTGGAAACACCATATATTTT,CASGFGSGNTIYF
.,TRBV5-4,TRBD1,TRBJ1-4,TGTGCCAGCAGCGAGGGACAGCTTAATGAAAAACTGTTTTTT,CASSEGQLNEKLFF
.,TRBV25-1,TRBD2,TRBJ2-1,TGTGCCAGCGGGGGAGGGTCAGCCTACAATGAGCAGTTCTTC,CASGGGSAYNEQFF
.,TRBV5-1,.,TRBJ1-2,TGCGCCAGCAGCTTGGACGGCGGTGGTGGCTACACCTTC,CASSLDGGGGYTF
.,TRBV2,.,TRBJ1-5,TGTGCCAGCAGACCCCGAGGGATTGGGCCCCAGCATTTT,CASRPRGIGPQHF
.,TRBV11-2,.,TRBJ1-2,TGTGCCAGCAGTCAACGGAACTATGGCTACACCTTC,CASSQRNYGYTF
once,TRBV7-9,.,TRBJ2-5,TGTGCCAGCAGCCCAAACGACCGAGAGACCCAGTACTTC,CASSPNDRETQYF
.,TRBV5-1,.,TRBJ1-1,TGCGCCAGCAGCTTAGTCGGTGTACCGGGCACTGAAGCTTTCTTT,CASSLVGVPGTEAFF
once,TRBV19,.,TRBJ2-3,TGTGCCAGTAGTCCCCGGGACGCAGATACGCAGTATTTT,CASSPRDADTQYF
.,TRBV7-7,TRBD1,TRBJ2-5,TGTGCCAGCAGCATGGGTGACAGGGGGGGCGTAGAGACCCAGTACTTC,CASSMGDRGGVETQYF
.,TRBV20-1,.,TRBJ1-4,TGCAGTGGGGGTTTTGGGGAAAAACTGTTTTTT,CSGGFGEKLFF
.,TRBV19,TRBD1,TRBJ1-5,TGTGCCAGTGGAGACCGGGACAGGGGTTATAGCAATCAGCCCCAGCATTTT,CASGDRDRGYSNQPQHF
.,TRBV5-4,TRBD1,TRBJ2-2,TGTGCCACCACGGGACAGGGAGGCACCGGGGAGCTGTTTTTT,CATTGQGGTGELFF
.,TRBV7-2,.,TRBJ1-5,TGTGCCAGCAGCTTACTGGGGGCGGGACTGGATCAGCCCCAGCATTTT,CASSLLGAGLDQPQHF
.,TRBV6-1,.,TRBJ1-5,TGTGCCAGCAGCCTCCTACCGGTGGGGGGTCAGCCCCAGCATTTT,CASSLLPVGGQPQHF
.,TRBV7-9,TRBD2,TRBJ2-3,TGTGCCAGCAGCTCGGGGACTAGCGGTGATACGCAGTATTTT,CASSSGTSGDTQYF
.,TRBV6-5,.,TRBJ1-6,TGTGCCAGCAGTTACTGGCGAAAGGAATCACCCCTCCACTTT,CASSYWRKESPLHF
.,TRBV5-6,.,TRBJ1-1,TGTGCCAGCAGCTCAACCGGGGACCGCACTGAAGCTTTCTTT,CASSSTGDRTEAFF